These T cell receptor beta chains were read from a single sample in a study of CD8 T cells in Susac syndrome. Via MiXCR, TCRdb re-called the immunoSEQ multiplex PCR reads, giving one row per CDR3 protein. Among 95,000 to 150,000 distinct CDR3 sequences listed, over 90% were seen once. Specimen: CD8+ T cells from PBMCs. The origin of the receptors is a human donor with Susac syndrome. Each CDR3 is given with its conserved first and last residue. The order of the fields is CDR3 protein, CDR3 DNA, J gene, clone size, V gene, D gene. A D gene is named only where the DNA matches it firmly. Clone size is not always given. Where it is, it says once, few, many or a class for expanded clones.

cdr3_aa: CASSLGTGGFGIDTEAFF
cdr3_nt: TGCGCCAGCAGCTTAGGGACAGGGGGCTTCGGAATAGACACTGAAGCTTTCTTT
j_call: TRBJ1-1
clone_size: NA
v_call: TRBV5-1
d_call: TRBD1

cdr3_aa: CASRDSINEKLFF
cdr3_nt: TGTGCCAGCAGGGACAGCATAAATGAAAAACTGTTTTTT
j_call: TRBJ1-4
clone_size: NA
v_call: TRBV7-9
d_call: NA

cdr3_aa: CASSSWTSEGYNEQFF
cdr3_nt: TGTGCCAGCAGCTCCTGGACTAGCGAGGGATACAATGAGCAGTTCTTC
j_call: TRBJ2-1
clone_size: NA
v_call: TRBV11-3
d_call: TRBD2

cdr3_aa: CSVVLGGGGYTF
cdr3_nt: TGCAGCGTTGTTTTAGGGGGTGGTGGCTACACCTTC
j_call: TRBJ1-2
clone_size: NA
v_call: TRBV29-1
d_call: NA

cdr3_aa: CASGFSGTTNTGELFF
cdr3_nt: TGTGCCAGCGGATTTTCCGGGACCACAAACACCGGGGAGCTGTTTTTT
j_call: TRBJ2-2
clone_size: NA
v_call: TRBV27
d_call: NA

cdr3_aa: CASSLRVGTGGSPLHF
cdr3_nt: TGTGCCAGCAGCCTCAGGGTTGGGACAGGCGGTTCACCCCTCCACTTT
j_call: TRBJ1-6
clone_size: NA
v_call: TRBV11-2
d_call: TRBD1

cdr3_aa: CASSLPTYEQYF
cdr3_nt: TGTGCCAGCAGCTTACCCACCTACGAGCAGTACTTC
j_call: TRBJ2-7
clone_size: NA
v_call: TRBV11-2
d_call: NA

cdr3_aa: CASSPLRGSNNEQFF
cdr3_nt: TGTGCCAGCAGCCCGCTCCGGGGGAGCAACAATGAGCAGTTCTTC
j_call: TRBJ2-1
clone_size: NA
v_call: TRBV11-2
d_call: NA

cdr3_aa: CASSERTAEAFF
cdr3_nt: TGTGCCAGCAGTGAGCGGACAGCTGAAGCTTTCTTT
j_call: TRBJ1-1
clone_size: NA
v_call: TRBV25-1
d_call: NA

cdr3_aa: CASSQEKGARIDGYTF
cdr3_nt: TGCGCCAGCAGCCAAGAGAAGGGGGCGCGTATTGATGGCTACACCTTC
j_call: TRBJ1-2
clone_size: NA
v_call: TRBV4-1
d_call: TRBD1

cdr3_aa: CASSRGTPTYEQYF
cdr3_nt: TGTGCCAGCAGCCGAGGGACACCAACTTACGAGCAGTACTTC
j_call: TRBJ2-7
clone_size: NA
v_call: TRBV7-9
d_call: NA

cdr3_aa: CSARGDTVYGYTF
cdr3_nt: TGCAGTGCTAGAGGGGACACTGTATATGGCTACACCTTC
j_call: TRBJ1-2
clone_size: NA
v_call: TRBV20-1
d_call: NA

cdr3_aa: CASSSPGGLAEAFF
cdr3_nt: TGTGCCAGCAGTTCCCCGGGAGGGCTGGCTGAAGCTTTCTTT
j_call: TRBJ1-1
clone_size: once
v_call: TRBV7-9
d_call: NA

cdr3_aa: CASSSVERGEETQYF
cdr3_nt: TGTGCCAGCAGCTCCGTCGAGCGGGGGGAAGAGACCCAGTACTTC
j_call: TRBJ2-5
clone_size: NA
v_call: TRBV11-2
d_call: TRBD2

cdr3_aa: CAIMQRALDGYTF
cdr3_nt: TGTGCCATTATGCAGAGGGCTCTTGATGGCTACACCTTC
j_call: TRBJ1-2
clone_size: NA
v_call: TRBV10-3
d_call: NA

cdr3_aa: CASSLDFKYGRESYEQYF
cdr3_nt: TGTGCCAGCAGTTTAGATTTCAAATACGGCAGGGAGTCCTACGAGCAGTACTTC
j_call: TRBJ2-7
clone_size: NA
v_call: TRBV12-3/TRBV12-4
d_call: NA

cdr3_aa: CASSSGAADGYTF
cdr3_nt: TGTGCCAGCAGTTCAGGGGCCGCGGATGGCTACACCTTC
j_call: TRBJ1-2
clone_size: NA
v_call: TRBV6-4
d_call: NA

cdr3_aa: CASSHLAAGELFF
cdr3_nt: TGTGCCAGCAGCCACCTAGCTGCCGGGGAGCTGTTTTTT
j_call: TRBJ2-2
clone_size: NA
v_call: TRBV12-3/TRBV12-4
d_call: NA

cdr3_aa: CSVEPGSGSYEQYF
cdr3_nt: TGCAGCGTTGAACCAGGGTCCGGCTCCTACGAGCAGTACTTC
j_call: TRBJ2-7
clone_size: NA
v_call: TRBV29-1
d_call: NA

cdr3_aa: CASSLMSSGGEQFF
cdr3_nt: TGTGCCAGCAGTTTAATGTCTAGCGGGGGTGAGCAGTTCTTC
j_call: TRBJ2-1
clone_size: few
v_call: TRBV12-3/TRBV12-4
d_call: TRBD2

cdr3_aa: CSAPGTGGEQYF
cdr3_nt: TGCAGTGCTCCCGGGACAGGGGGGGAGCAGTACTTC
j_call: TRBJ2-7
clone_size: NA
v_call: TRBV20-1
d_call: TRBD1

cdr3_aa: CASSQERSSPLHF
cdr3_nt: TGTGCCAGCAGCCAAGAAAGGAGTTCACCCCTCCACTTT
j_call: TRBJ1-6
clone_size: NA
v_call: TRBV14
d_call: NA

cdr3_aa: CASSSAGLADSTDTQYF
cdr3_nt: TGTGCCAGCAGCTCTGCGGGACTAGCGGACTCCACAGATACGCAGTATTTT
j_call: TRBJ2-3
clone_size: NA
v_call: TRBV5-4
d_call: TRBD2

cdr3_aa: CATSDTRTGKQYF
cdr3_nt: TGTGCCACCAGTGATACCAGAACAGGGAAGCAGTACTTC
j_call: TRBJ2-7
clone_size: NA
v_call: TRBV24-1
d_call: NA

cdr3_aa: CSARGQGSSYEQYF
cdr3_nt: TGCAGTGCTAGAGGTCAAGGCAGCTCCTACGAGCAGTACTTC
j_call: TRBJ2-7
clone_size: NA
v_call: TRBV20-1
d_call: NA

cdr3_aa: CASSLTGTYEQYF
cdr3_nt: TGTGCCAGCAGCTTGACTGGGACCTACGAGCAGTACTTC
j_call: TRBJ2-7
clone_size: NA
v_call: TRBV5-1
d_call: NA

cdr3_aa: CASSPTGTGLSPLHF
cdr3_nt: TGTGCCAGCAGTCCAACCGGGACAGGGCTATCACCCCTCCACTTT
j_call: TRBJ1-6
clone_size: NA
v_call: TRBV6-5
d_call: TRBD1

cdr3_aa: CSAIHSGGPQETQYF
cdr3_nt: TGCAGTGCTATCCATAGCGGGGGACCTCAAGAGACCCAGTACTTC
j_call: TRBJ2-5
clone_size: NA
v_call: TRBV20-1
d_call: TRBD2

cdr3_aa: CSALRTGELFF
cdr3_nt: TGCAGCGCCCTACGTACCGGGGAGCTGTTTTTT
j_call: TRBJ2-2
clone_size: NA
v_call: TRBV29-1
d_call: NA

cdr3_aa: CASSQVSDGDEQYF
cdr3_nt: TGTGCCAGCAGCCAAGTATCAGACGGGGACGAGCAGTACTTC
j_call: TRBJ2-7
clone_size: NA
v_call: TRBV3-1
d_call: NA